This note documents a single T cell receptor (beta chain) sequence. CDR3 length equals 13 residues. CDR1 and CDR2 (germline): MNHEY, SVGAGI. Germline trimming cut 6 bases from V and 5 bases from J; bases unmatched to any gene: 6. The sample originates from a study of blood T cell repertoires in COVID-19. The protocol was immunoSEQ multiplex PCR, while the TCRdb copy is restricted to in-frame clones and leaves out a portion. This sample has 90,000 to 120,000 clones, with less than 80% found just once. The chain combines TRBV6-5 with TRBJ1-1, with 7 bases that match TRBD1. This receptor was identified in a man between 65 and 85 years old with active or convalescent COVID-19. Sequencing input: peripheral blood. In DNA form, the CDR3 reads TGTGCCAGCAGGCGACAGGGAAATACTGAAGCTTTCTTT. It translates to CASRRQGNTEAFF.